The clone carrying this T cell receptor beta chain was picked up one time. Germline assignment: CDR1 SGHRS and CDR2 YFSETQ. This CDR3 has 15 residues. The V gene end was trimmed by 0 bases and the J gene end by 0 bases; junction bases not matched to a gene: 1. This record comes from a study of blood T cell repertoires in COVID-19. The overall study: The cDNA or gDNA used as material had been derived from T cells, B-cell-depleted T cells, or PBMCs.

Authors' data handling: Nucleated cell counts were estimated from reference gene primer amplification. The table came from immunoSEQ multiplex PCR; TCRdb's copy has only in-frame clones and leaves some out. V and J calls and clone size are those listed in that table; D and trimming were worked out from the DNA. The sample yields roughly 150,000 clones, around 80% seen once. The sequence was obtained from a woman in her forties or fifties who had recovered from COVID-19. This chain uses TRBV5-1 with TRBJ2-3, with TRBD1 matching over 7 bases. Sequencing input: PBMCs or T cells enriched from blood (not recorded which). CDR3 DNA sequence: TGCGCCAGCAGCTTGGGGGACAGAAGCACAGATACGCAGTATTTT. Protein sequence: CASSLGDRSTDTQYF.